One sample yielded the 6 T cell receptor beta chains listed below, sequenced in a study of shared T cell receptors in the human thymus. Here immunoSEQ multiplex PCR was the method, and the copy in TCRdb shows in-frame clones only, minus some. Of 720,000 or so clones in the sample, 75% to 90% are singletons; the top ten hold over 0.008%. These same data were also listed under a study on human thymus T cells.

The sample taken for sequencing was thymocytes. The receptors were sampled from a girl less than two years old with a congenital heart defect.

The genes are TRBV7-2 and TRBJ2-3; the D gene is possibly TRBD1 (6 bases). Trimming took off 5 bases at V and 0 bases at J, with 21 bases between the two ends. The CDR3 is 18 amino acids. Looked up from germline, CDR1 is SGHTA and CDR2 is FQGNSA. CDR3 protein: CASSPRCKTGPSTDTQYF. DNA of the CDR3: TGTGCCAGCAGCCCCCGATGTAAGACAGGCCCAAGCACAGATACGCAGTATTTT.

Note on this clone: Other DNA sequences of this sample code for an identical CDR3. The V and J genes are TRBV5-1 and TRBJ1-1, with TRBD1 matching 7 bases. The J segment lost 1 base and the V segment lost 1 base, leaving 4 bases of the junction unmatched. Germline-derived CDR1 and CDR2 are SGHRS and YFSETQ. The length of the CDR3 is 15 residues. CDR3 DNA: TGCGCCAGCAGCTTGTGGAAGGGGGCGAACACTGAAGCTTTCTTT. It encodes CASSLWKGANTEAFF.

This chain links TRBV5-8 with TRBJ1-2, with D unresolved. CDR3 length: 12 amino acids. Trimming left V 4 bases short and J 8 bases short, with 12 bases between. From germline, CDR1 is SGHTS and CDR2 YDEGEE. CDR3 coding DNA: TGTGCCAGCAGCCCGGGAGTCCGGGGCTACACCTTC. It is translated as CASSPGVRGYTF.

This clone was seen a handful of times. This same CDR3 is encoded by further DNA sequences in the sample. V gene TRBV7-9 combines with J gene TRBJ1-1; no clear D. This CDR3 spans 13 amino acids. CDR1 is SEHNR and CDR2 is FQNEAQ in the germline V gene (reference sequence). Trimming shortened V by 5 bases and J by 1 base, and 8 bases separated the two germline ends. The CDR3 sequence: CASSRQENTEAFF. For the CDR3, the DNA is TGTGCCAGCAGCCGACAAGAGAACACTGAAGCTTTCTTT.

This clone was picked up one time. The chain couples TRBV13 to TRBJ1-3; possibly TRBD1 for D (6 bases). The CDR3 is 19 amino acids. V was clipped by 2 bases and J by 1 base, with 21 bases between them. The germline V gene encodes CDR1 PRHDT and CDR2 FYEKMQ (reference sequence). CDR3 protein: CASSLLDSQPPPSGNTIYF. The CDR3 nucleotides read TGTGCCAGCAGCTTACTGGACAGCCAGCCTCCGCCTTCTGGAAACACCATATATTTT.

The genes are TRBV7-8 and TRBJ1-3, with 7 bases that match TRBD1. The CDR3 spans 13 residues. The ends lost 5 bases at V and 6 bases at J; junction bases unmatched: 4. Germline V gene sequence: CDR1 SGHVS, CDR2 FQNEAQ. The CDR3 spells CASSRRGVNTIYF. CDR3 nucleotide sequence: TGTGCCAGCAGCCGCAGGGGGGTAAACACCATATATTTT. Looking up the rest from reference TRBV7-8 and TRBJ1-3 gives the full variable domain: GAGVSQSPRYKVAKRGQDVALRCDPISGHVSLFWYQQALGQGPEFLTYFQNEAQLDKSGLPSDRFFAERPEGSVSTLKIQRTQQEDSAVYLCASSRRGVNTIYFGEGSWLTVV.